This T cell receptor (beta chain) was captured by sequencing in a study of T cells in tumors after PD-1 blockade. About the study: Excluded were patients with checkpoint blockade, immunosuppressants, or radiotherapy or other anti-cancer therapy within 4 weeks. Peripheral blood samples averaged around 40,000 unique clonotypes and about 110,000 templates.

Profiling relied on immunoSEQ multiplex PCR, and the TCRdb table lists in-frame clones only, not all of them. The table lists some 14,000 clones, 70% to 85% of them singletons. The CDR3 spans 12 residues. The germline V gene encodes CDR1 SGHRS and CDR2 YFSETQ. The V gene end was trimmed by 5 bases and the J gene end by 9 bases; junction bases not matched to a gene: 7. Concerning this clone: The target antigen is unknown.

Whole-study results and caveats: Blood contained 35% to 50% of the tumor's TCR clonotypes.

This chain links TRBV5-1 with TRBJ2-5; 7 bases are shared with TRBD1. The material sequenced was PBMCs, taken after anti-PD-1 treatment. This clonotype originated in a human donor with basal cell carcinoma. DNA of the CDR3: TGCGCCAGCAGACGGGACAGCGGAGCCCAGTACTTC. Its translation: CASRRDSGAQYF.